This T cell receptor beta chain was recovered during a study of blood T cell repertoires in COVID-19. This table comes from immunoSEQ multiplex PCR, and its TCRdb copy is limited to in-frame clones, with some not included. The profile shows a few hundred thousand clones, 80% to 90% of them singletons. CDR1 and CDR2 (germline): SGHRS, YFSETQ. V shed 1 base and J 2 bases; nucleotides not matched to a gene: 6. The CDR3 loop spans 16 amino acids. The TCR originated in a woman between 45 and 60 years old in a cohort exposed to, infected with or recovered from COVID-19 (not recorded which). What was sequenced was PBMCs or T cells enriched from blood (not recorded which). This chain connects TRBV5-1 to TRBJ2-5; TRBD2 agrees at 9 bases. CDR3 bases: TGCGCCAGCAGCTTGTTCGGGACTAGCTCGCAAGAGACCCAGTACTTC. Protein: CASSLFGTSSQETQYF.